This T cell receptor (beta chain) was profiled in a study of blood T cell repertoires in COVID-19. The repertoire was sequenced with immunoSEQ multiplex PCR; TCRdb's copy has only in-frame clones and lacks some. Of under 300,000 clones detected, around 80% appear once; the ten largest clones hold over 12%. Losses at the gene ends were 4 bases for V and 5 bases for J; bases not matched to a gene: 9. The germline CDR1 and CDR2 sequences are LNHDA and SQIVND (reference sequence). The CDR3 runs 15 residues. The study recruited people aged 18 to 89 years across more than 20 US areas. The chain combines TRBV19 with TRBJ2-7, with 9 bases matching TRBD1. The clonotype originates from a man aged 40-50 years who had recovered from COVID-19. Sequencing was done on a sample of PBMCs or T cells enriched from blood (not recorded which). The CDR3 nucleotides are TGTGCCAGTAGTAACACCGGGACAGGGATCCACGAGCAGTACTTC. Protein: CASSNTGTGIHEQYF.